This T cell receptor beta chain derives from a study of cytomegalovirus exposure and HLA in healthy donors. Study-level background: Out of approximately 170 million T cells, an earlier analysis found some 120 million unique TCR beta sequences in total. Unique TCRs numbering approximately 80 million, obtained from HLA-typed donors, made up an early data release. Study-level results: Apparent HLA restriction characterized most CMV-associated TCR beta chains in a later analysis.

Vbeta (60) and Jbeta (13) primers were used in the PCR. Sequencing used immunoSEQ multiplex PCR; TCRdb keeps in-frame clones, though not all of them. The sample lists 220,000 or so clones, more than 65% occurring once. The CDR3 runs 14 residues. Germline CDR1 SGHTA, CDR2 FQGTGA. The junction had 3 bases not matched to a gene; V was cut back by 7 bases and J by 4 bases. In the case of this clone: Its antigen is still unknown.

Sequencing was carried out using PBMCs. The clonotype was recovered from a man aged 45-65 years in good health and CMV-seronegative. V and J are TRBV7-3 and TRBJ2-3; 12 nucleotides agree with TRBD2. This CDR3 is CASNPSGRADTQYF. The CDR3 nucleotides are TGTGCCAGCAACCCTAGCGGGAGGGCAGATACGCAGTATTTT.